This T cell receptor beta chain was sequenced during a study of blood T cell repertoires in COVID-19 (dated by TCRdb to the early 2020s). About the full investigation: The collaborator samples originated in the United States, Italy and Spain and spanned the acute and convalescent phases of COVID-19. Deeply sampled blood TCRbeta repertoires from subjects exposed to, actively infected with, or recovered from COVID-19 were included in the dataset. Where available, HLA class I and class II types were taken from metadata supplied by the sample provider and were not determined by assay-based typing. Samples came from the ongoing ImmuneRACE study (first 160 participants) plus 1,254 subjects from 6 global collaborators. A freely available public database, intended as a resource for researchers studying the immune response to SARS-CoV-2, is where the repertoires were released. The material from the prospective study consisted of cDNA or gDNA derived from T cells, B-cell-depleted T cells, or PBMCs. A de-identified subject ID, COVID-19 status, age in years and sex were almost always included in the sample metadata. Summary of the overall study and its limitations: The amount of clinical and demographic metadata varied by source and participant and was provided uncurated.

TCRbeta CDR3 regions were amplified from genomic DNA using the immunoSEQ Assay, a bias-controlled multiplex PCR. The paper's data handling went like this. The number of nucleated cells in each sample was estimated from the amplification of reference gene primers within the assay. To quantify the absolute abundance of each unique TCRbeta CDR3 rearrangement, sequence reads were collapsed and filtered. For each sample, productive Simpson clonality was calculated by taking the square root of Simpson's diversity index across productive rearrangements. This is the immuneACCESS table as TCRdb keeps it, with only in-frame sequences that have V and J called. A part of the clones is gone; compared with another copy, unresolved V genes explain less than half, and the rest is unexplained. V and J calls and clone size follow that table, whereas D and trimming were derived from the DNA. This sample lists around 180,000 clones; approximately 87% were detected once. The ten top clones hold 20% of the sample.

About this clone: Its antigen remains undetermined. No clone much larger than this one lies a single base away; base qualities are absent.

Taken from cysteine to phenylalanine, the CDR3 has 15 residues. CDR3 DNA only is kept here, 45 bases in frame from base 1. V trim: 7 bases; J trim: 5 bases; unmatched bases: 10. The germline V gene (reference sequence) provides CDR1 LNHDA and CDR2 SQIVND. Each collaborating institution followed its own protocols to collect whole blood in K2EDTA tubes. For TCRbeta analysis, collaborator samples were shipped as frozen whole blood, as isolated PBMCs, or as DNA extracted from either sample type. This sequence was found in a man aged 70 or older with active or convalescent COVID-19. The chain couples TRBV19 to TRBJ2-2, with 7 bases matching TRBD1. The sequencing input was peripheral blood. The CDR3 reads CASTRDSTFTGELFF. The nucleotide sequence reads as follows: TGTGCCAGTACCCGGGACAGTACCTTTACCGGGGAGCTGTTTTTT. Beyond the CDR3, the reference TRBV19 and TRBJ2-2 genes provide the residues; the full variable domain reads: DGGITQSPKYLFRKEGQNVTLSCEQNLNHDAMYWYRQDPGQGLRLIYYSQIVNDFQKGDIAEGYSVSREKKESFPLTVTSAQKNPTAFYLCASTRDSTFTGELFFGEGSRLTVL.